Below are 32 T cell receptor beta chains sequenced from a single sample in a study of blood T cell repertoires in COVID-19. Profiling relied on immunoSEQ multiplex PCR, and the TCRdb table lists in-frame clones only, not all of them. The sample includes roughly 140,000 clones, around nine tenths seen only once; the top ten take more than 4%. The sequencing input was peripheral blood. The receptors shown here come from a woman aged 40 to 49 with acute or convalescent COVID-19.

CDR3 protein: CASSFGGDTQYF. For the CDR3, the DNA is TGTGCCAGCAGCTTTGGGGGGGATACGCAGTATTTT. This rearrangement joins TRBV7-2 to TRBJ2-3; possible D gene TRBD2, 6 bases. Trimming removed 3 bases from V and 6 bases from J, with 7 bases in between. Germline V lookup: CDR1 SGHTA, CDR2 FQGNSA. The length of the CDR3 is 12 residues.

The chain has TRBV5-1 and TRBJ2-3; a weak D match, TRBD2 (6 bases). Germline V gene data show CDR1 as SGHRS and CDR2 as YFSETQ. This CDR3 contains 13 residues. V was cut by 5 bases and J by 5 bases, with 12 bases left in between. The CDR3 coding sequence is TGCGCCAGCAGGTGGGAGCGGGTAGATACGCAGTATTTT. Amino acids: CASRWERVDTQYF.

The chain links TRBV28 to TRBJ2-2; D gene unclear. The V gene lost 1 base and the J gene lost 8 bases, with 5 bases spanning the gap. Germline V gene lookup returns CDR1 MDHEN and CDR2 SYDVKM. The CDR3 sequence is 12 residues long. The DNA for the CDR3 is TGTGCCAGCAGTTTATCCCTGGGGGAGCTGTTTTTT. Amino acid sequence: CASSLSLGELFF.

The V call is TRBV30, the J call TRBJ2-5; tentatively, D is TRBD1 (6 bases). Germline V gene data show CDR1 as GTSNPN and CDR2 as SVGIG (reference sequence). The CDR3 is made up of 13 amino acids. Trimming shortened V by 1 base and J by 5 bases, and 11 bases separated the two germline ends. Here the CDR3 DNA reads TGTGCCTGGAGTGCAGGGGCGCGGGAGACCCAGTACTTC. The encoded protein is CAWSAGARETQYF.

This chain connects TRBV19 to TRBJ1-1; 9 bases agree with TRBD1. CDR1 and CDR2 from the germline V gene are LNHDA and SQIVND (reference sequence). CDR3 length: 24 amino acids. Unmatched junction bases numbered 30, after V lost 1 base and J lost 3 bases. The chain's CDR3 is CASSIVNSEHLPPTWGQGDTEAFF. CDR3 coding DNA: TGTGCCAGTAGTATAGTGAACTCTGAACACCTGCCTCCGACGTGGGGACAGGGAGACACTGAAGCTTTCTTT.

The chain links TRBV6-5 to TRBJ1-4, with D perhaps matching TRBD1 (6 bases). V was pared by 2 bases and J by 10 bases, with 17 bases between. Germline V gene sequence: CDR1 MNHEY, CDR2 SVGAGI. CDR3 length equals 15 residues. The CDR3 region is CASSYRTARGVKLFF. The CDR3, as DNA: TGTGCCAGCAGTTACCGGACAGCCCGGGGGGTAAAACTGTTTTTT.

The chain carries TRBV29-1 and TRBJ1-5; D ambiguous. The CDR3 consists of 13 residues. Germline CDR1 is SQVTM and CDR2 is ANQGSEA. V was trimmed by 4 bases and J by 4 bases, leaving 11 bases between them. Written as DNA, the CDR3 is TGCAGCGTTGCAGGCGGGATAAATCAGCCCCAGCATTTT. It is translated as CSVAGGINQPQHF. The full variable domain, in which reference TRBV29-1 and TRBJ1-5 provide the parts outside the CDR3, is SAVISQKPSRDICQRGTSLTIQCQVDSQVTMMFWYRQQPGQSLTLIATANQGSEATYESGFVIDKFPISRPNLTFSTLTVSNMSPEDSSIYLCSVAGGINQPQHFGDGTRLSIL.

The rearrangement links TRBV9 to TRBJ1-1; a possible D gene is TRBD1 (6 bases). V lost 3 bases, J lost 11 bases, and 20 bases lay in between. This CDR3 spans 14 amino acids. CDR1 is SGDLS, CDR2 YYNGEE, per germline. The CDR3 nucleotides are TGTGCCAGCAGCGCCAGGGCGGGGGGCGAGCGGGCTTTCTTT. Its protein is CASSARAGGERAFF.

This chain links TRBV6-6 with TRBJ2-3, with TRBD2 matching over 9 bases. CDR3 length equals 16 residues. With V trimmed by 6 bases and J by 2 bases, 9 bases remained unmatched. CDR1 is MNHNY and CDR2 is SVGAGI in the germline V gene (reference sequence). The CDR3 bases are TGTGCCAGCAGGCTTCTAGCGGGACGCTCCACAGATACGCAGTATTTT. Amino acid sequence: CASRLLAGRSTDTQYF.

The V call is TRBV6-6, the J call TRBJ1-1; D unresolved. Germline-derived CDR1 and CDR2 are MNHNY and SVGAGI (reference sequence). With 2 bases removed from V and 6 bases from J, the gap between germline ends came to 13 bases. This CDR3 comprises 14 residues. The CDR3 region is CASSYPESLAEAFF. The CDR3 nucleotides are TGTGCCAGCAGTTACCCCGAAAGTCTAGCTGAAGCTTTCTTT.

V gene TRBV27 combines with J gene TRBJ1-4; weak D call: TRBD1 (6 bases). Trimming stripped 5 bases from V and 5 bases from J, with 12 bases between. The CDR3 totals 14 residues. Per germline, CDR1 MNHEY and CDR2 SMNVEV (reference sequence). CDR3 region: CASSTGQGNEKLFF. For the CDR3, the DNA is TGTGCCAGCAGTACGGGCCAGGGGAATGAAAAACTGTTTTTT. Full variable domain (missing parts from reference TRBV27 and TRBJ1-4): EAQVTQNPRYLITVTGKKLTVTCSQNMNHEYMSWYRQDPGLGLRQIYYSMNVEVTDKGDVPEGYKVSRKEKRNFPLILESPSPNQTSLYFCASSTGQGNEKLFFGSGTQLSVL.

V and J are TRBV7-8 and TRBJ2-1; D may be TRBD2 (5 bases). The CDR3 is made up of 13 amino acids. Trimming pared 6 bases from V and 5 bases from J, leaving 11 bases between. Germline V gives CDR1 SGHVS, CDR2 FQNEAQ. CDR3 nucleotides: TGTGCCAGCAGTAACACCGGGGACAATGAGCAGTTCTTC. It codes for CASSNTGDNEQFF. Variable domain in full (rest from reference TRBV7-8 and TRBJ2-1): GAGVSQSPRYKVAKRGQDVALRCDPISGHVSLFWYQQALGQGPEFLTYFQNEAQLDKSGLPSDRFFAERPEGSVSTLKIQRTQQEDSAVYLCASSNTGDNEQFFGPGTRLTVL.

The J gene is TRBJ1-6, the V gene TRBV28, with D tentatively TRBD1 (5 bases). The ends were cut back, 3 bases at V and 10 bases at J, with 7 bases in the middle. The CDR3 runs to 12 residues. CDR1 and CDR2 (germline): MDHEN, SYDVKM. The DNA for the CDR3 is TGTGCCAGCAGTTTGACAGTCTCACCCCTCCACTTT. Its translation: CASSLTVSPLHF.

The V gene is TRBV5-1, the J gene TRBJ2-5, with 8 nucleotides matching TRBD2. This CDR3 has 14 residues. CDR1 SGHRS and CDR2 YFSETQ come from the germline V gene. V shed 1 base, J shed 2 bases, and the junction held 1 base outside the gene matches. CDR3 region: CASSLTSGQETQYF. For the CDR3, the DNA is TGCGCCAGCAGCTTGACTAGCGGTCAAGAGACCCAGTACTTC.

This clone was seen a few times. The gene calls are TRBV10-3 and TRBJ1-1; 9 nucleotides align to TRBD1. The V gene's germline CDR1 is ENHRY and CDR2 SYGVKD. The CDR3 is 15 residues long. V shed 4 bases and J 1 base; nucleotides not matched to a gene: 4. As DNA, the CDR3 is TGTGCCATCAGTGCTCCGGGACAGGGGAACACTGAAGCTTTCTTT. Its translation: CAISAPGQGNTEAFF.

The chain combines TRBV27 with TRBJ2-1; 9 positions agree with TRBD2. The V gene end was trimmed by 5 bases and the J gene end by 11 bases; junction bases not matched to a gene: 4. The germline gives CDR1 MNHEY, CDR2 SMNVEV (reference sequence). The CDR3 is made up of 12 amino acids. Here the CDR3 reads CASSPGTSQQFF. The CDR3 region has the DNA TGTGCCAGCAGTCCGGGGACTAGCCAGCAGTTCTTC.

The chain is built from TRBV30 and TRBJ2-2; perhaps TRBD1 as D (6 bases). Germline V lookup: CDR1 GTSNPN, CDR2 SVGIG (reference sequence). This CDR3 has 15 residues. The germline V and J ends were trimmed by 8 bases and 1 base, with 17 bases remaining between them. The CDR3 reads CARSSGTQNTGELFF. The DNA for the CDR3 is TGTGCCCGCTCCTCCGGGACACAGAACACCGGGGAGCTGTTTTTT. The whole variable domain, filled in from reference TRBV30 and TRBJ2-2, reads SQTIHQWPATLVQPVGSPLSLECTVEGTSNPNLYWYRQAAGRGLQLLFYSVGIGQISSEVPQNLSASRPQDRQFILSSKKLLLSDSGFYLCARSSGTQNTGELFFGEGSRLTVL.

V gene TRBV13 combines with J gene TRBJ2-1; perhaps TRBD2 as D (7 bases). V lost 5 bases and J 2 bases, leaving 13 bases between the germline ends. CDR1 PRHDT and CDR2 FYEKMQ come from the germline V gene (reference sequence). The length of the CDR3 is 15 residues. The CDR3 is CASSQPGGPYNEQFF. CDR3 DNA: TGTGCCAGCAGCCAGCCCGGGGGGCCCTACAATGAGCAGTTCTTC. The entire variable domain, with the rest obtained from reference TRBV13 and TRBJ2-1, is as follows: AAGVIQSPRHLIKEKRETATLKCYPIPRHDTVYWYQQGPGQDPQFLISFYEKMQSDKGSIPDRFSAQQFSDYHSELNMSSLELGDSALYFCASSQPGGPYNEQFFGPGTRLTVL.

This chain uses TRBV2 with TRBJ1-1; D may be TRBD1 (5 bases). Germline CDR1 and CDR2: SNHLY and FYNNEI. V dropped 7 bases and J dropped 1 base, with 10 bases sitting between them. The CDR3 covers 13 residues. The DNA of the CDR3 is TGTGCCAGCAAAGGGCAGGGGAACACTGAAGCTTTCTTT. Translation gives CASKGQGNTEAFF. The full variable domain, in which reference TRBV2 and TRBJ1-1 provide the parts outside the CDR3, is EPEVTQTPSHQVTQMGQEVILRCVPISNHLYFYWYRQILGQKVEFLVSFYNNEISEKSEIFDDQFSVERPDGSNFTLKIRSTKLEDSAMYFCASKGQGNTEAFFGQGTRLTVV.

The chain carries TRBV5-4 and TRBJ2-2; 9 bases match TRBD2. This CDR3 has 14 residues. V shed 5 bases and J 4 bases; nucleotides not matched to a gene: 3. The germline V gene has CDR1 SGHNT and CDR2 YYREEE (reference sequence). The CDR3 DNA sequence: TGTGCCAGCAGTTTAGCGGGAGTCACCGGGGAGCTGTTTTTT. Translating it yields CASSLAGVTGELFF.

V is TRBV4-3 and J is TRBJ1-1; possible D gene TRBD1, 5 bases. Germline V gene sequence: CDR1 LGHNA, CDR2 YSLEER. The CDR3 extends over 15 amino acids. The V gene lost 4 bases and the J gene lost 4 bases, with 16 bases spanning the gap. CDR3 nucleotides: TGCGCCAGCAGCCCGCGCGGGGGGTTAAGCACTGAAGCTTTCTTT. Protein sequence: CASSPRGGLSTEAFF.

J is TRBJ1-5 and V is TRBV2; D may be TRBD1 (6 bases). The CDR3 is 16 amino acids. Trimming shortened V by 1 base and J by 0 bases, and 10 bases separated the two germline ends. Germline values: CDR1 SNHLY, CDR2 FYNNEI. CDR3 residues: CASSEGTVYSNQPQHF. The CDR3 DNA is TGTGCCAGCAGTGAAGGGACAGTTTATAGCAATCAGCCCCAGCATTTT.

The J gene is TRBJ2-1, the V gene TRBV9; 8 bases map to TRBD1. The V segment lost 4 bases and the J segment 1 base; nucleotides outside the gene matches: 7. Germline CDR1 is SGDLS and CDR2 is YYNGEE. This CDR3 contains 16 residues. CDR3 residues: CASSPNRGSSYNEQFF. The CDR3 DNA is TGTGCCAGCAGCCCGAACAGGGGGAGTTCCTACAATGAGCAGTTCTTC.

The CDR3 nucleotides are TGTGCCAGCAGACCAGGCTTAGAAGCTTTCTTT. This gives the protein CASRPGLEAFF. The chain has TRBV7-9 and TRBJ1-1; no firm D call. The CDR3 is made up of 11 amino acids. Trimming pared 6 bases from V and 8 bases from J, leaving 10 bases between. Germline lookup yields CDR1 SEHNR and CDR2 FQNEAQ (reference sequence).

This clone was seen only once. The sample holds other DNA sequences that translate to the same CDR3. V is TRBV30 and J is TRBJ2-7; D perhaps matches TRBD2 (7 bases). The CDR3 runs to 13 residues. Germline values: CDR1 GTSNPN, CDR2 SVGIG (reference sequence). The germline V and J ends were trimmed by 0 bases and 2 bases, with 8 bases remaining between them. The CDR3, as DNA: TGTGCCTGGAGTGTAGGGGGGGCCTACGAGCAGTACTTC. Protein: CAWSVGGAYEQYF.

This sequence joins TRBV18 and TRBJ1-6; 9 bases align to TRBD1. CDR1 is KGHSH, CDR2 LQKENI, per germline. V shed 0 bases, J shed 8 bases, and the junction held 5 bases outside the gene matches. The CDR3 has 16 residues. CDR3 coding DNA: TGTGCCAGCTCACCACCCCGGGACAGGGAACATTCACCCCTCCACTTT. Its protein product is CASSPPRDREHSPLHF.

The chain combines TRBV14 with TRBJ2-5; D remains unclear. The CDR3 is 13 amino acids. Germline V gene data show CDR1 as SGHDN and CDR2 as FVKESK. V was cut by 4 bases and J by 1 base, with 7 bases left in between. This CDR3 reads CASSPSLQETQYF. DNA for the CDR3: TGTGCCAGCAGCCCGTCACTCCAAGAGACCCAGTACTTC.

This chain connects TRBV7-2 to TRBJ1-1; D may be TRBD1 (6 bases). V was cut by 1 base and J by 11 bases, with 14 bases left in between. CDR1 and CDR2 from the germline V gene are SGHTA and FQGNSA. This CDR3 has 13 residues. The CDR3 DNA reads TGTGCCAGCAGCTTAGACCTACAGGGTCGGGCTTTCTTT. Protein product: CASSLDLQGRAFF. Variable domain in full (rest from reference TRBV7-2 and TRBJ1-1): GAGVSQSPSNKVTEKGKDVELRCDPISGHTALYWYRQSLGQGLEFLIYFQGNSAPDKSGLPSDRFSAERTGGSVSTLTIQRTQQEDSAVYLCASSLDLQGRAFFGQGTRLTVV.

V gene TRBV29-1 combines with J gene TRBJ2-1; 8 bases line up with TRBD2. This CDR3 spans 15 amino acids. Germline lookup yields CDR1 SQVTM and CDR2 ANQGSEA. V shed 5 bases, J shed 6 bases, and the junction held 12 bases outside the gene matches. Here the CDR3 DNA reads TGCAGCGTTCGTACTAGCGGAGATCCCCCCAATGAGCAGTTCTTC. Its translation is CSVRTSGDPPNEQFF.

A few counts support this clone. The rearrangement uses TRBV28 and TRBJ2-7; TRBD1 agrees at 7 bases. CDR1 and CDR2 (germline): MDHEN, SYDVKM. This CDR3 has 12 amino acids. V gave up 11 bases and J gave up 3 bases; unmatched junction bases: 7. CDR3 DNA: TGTGCCGTGACAGGGCTTCTCTACGAGCAGTACTTC. It translates to CAVTGLLYEQYF.

This clone occurred once. J is TRBJ1-1 and V is TRBV2; weak D call: TRBD1 (6 bases). V lost 8 bases and J lost 1, with 14 bases in between. The CDR3 contains 14 residues. CDR1 SNHLY and CDR2 FYNNEI come from the germline V gene. The CDR3 here is CASLRETGNTEAFF. CDR3 DNA: TGTGCCAGCCTAAGAGAGACAGGGAACACTGAAGCTTTCTTT.

The chain has TRBV7-3 and TRBJ2-5, with D maybe TRBD1 (6 bases). Germline V CDR1 and CDR2: SGHTA, FQGTGA. Trimming shortened V by 6 bases and J by 4 bases, and 12 bases separated the two germline ends. The CDR3 has 13 amino acids. The chain's CDR3 is CASSPIGGETQYF. In nucleotides, the CDR3 is TGTGCCAGCAGTCCGATAGGGGGAGAGACCCAGTACTTC.